One sample yielded the 3 T cell receptor beta chains listed below, sequenced in a study of T cell responses to AZD1222 COVID-19 vaccine (dated by TCRdb to the early 2020s). The protocol used for the library was the immunoSEQ multiplex PCR assay. The table comes from immuneACCESS by way of TCRdb, which keeps in-frame sequences with V and J called. Part of the clones is missing from these tables; in studies checked, under half for an unresolved V gene and the rest for unknown reasons. Here the sample has about 110,000 clones; about 90% occur a single time. Less than 10% of the sample belongs to the ten largest clones. The time point label on this specimen signifies: about 28 days (+/-7) after the second vaccine dose. The specimen was peripheral blood, collected 28 days after the second AZD1222 dose. The receptors originated from an adult who received the AZD1222 COVID-19 vaccine.

The CDR3 here is CASSRSGVGTDTQYF. CDR3 coding DNA: TGTGCCAGCAGCCGCAGCGGGGTTGGAACAGATACGCAGTATTTT. The gene calls are TRBV7-3 and TRBJ2-3; 7 bases line up with TRBD2. This CDR3 is built from 15 residues. Trimming at V came to 5 bases and at J to 3 bases, leaving 8 bases not matched to a gene. Per germline, CDR1 SGHTA and CDR2 FQGTGA.

V usage is TRBV15 and J usage is TRBJ2-7; D ambiguous. V was cut by 0 bases and J by 4 bases, with 16 bases left in between. Germline V lookup: CDR1 LNHNV, CDR2 YYDKDF (reference sequence). There are 16 residues in the CDR3. The CDR3 DNA follows: TGTGCCACCAGCAGAGAGGTACTCGGAACCTCTTACGAGCAGTACTTC. This sequence encodes CATSREVLGTSYEQYF.

The rearrangement links TRBV30 to TRBJ1-5; D is possibly TRBD1 (5 bases). The ends were cut back, 3 bases at V and 3 bases at J, with 12 bases in the middle. The length of the CDR3 is 14 residues. Germline V gives CDR1 GTSNPN, CDR2 SVGIG (reference sequence). CDR3 sequence (DNA): TGTGCCTGGAGCGCTAGGGACCCCAATCAGCCCCAGCATTTT. It encodes CAWSARDPNQPQHF.